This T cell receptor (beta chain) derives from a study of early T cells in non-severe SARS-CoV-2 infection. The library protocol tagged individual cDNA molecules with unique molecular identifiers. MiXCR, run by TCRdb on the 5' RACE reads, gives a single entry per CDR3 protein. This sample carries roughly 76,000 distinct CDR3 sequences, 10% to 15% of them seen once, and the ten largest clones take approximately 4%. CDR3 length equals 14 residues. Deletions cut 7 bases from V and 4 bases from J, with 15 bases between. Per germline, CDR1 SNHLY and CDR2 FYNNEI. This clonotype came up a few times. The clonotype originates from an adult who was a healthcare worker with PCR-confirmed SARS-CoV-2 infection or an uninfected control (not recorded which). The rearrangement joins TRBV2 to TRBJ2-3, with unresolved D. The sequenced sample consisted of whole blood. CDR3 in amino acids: CASIASQAADTQYF. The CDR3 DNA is TGTGCCAGCATCGCCAGCCAGGCGGCAGATACGCAGTATTTT.